A single sample gave rise to the 30 T cell receptor beta chains below, sequenced in a study of blood T cell repertoires in COVID-19. TCRdb keeps only in-frame clones here, not all; method: immunoSEQ multiplex PCR. The profile shows some 89,000 clones, about 84% of them singletons. Source material: peripheral blood. The receptor set was obtained from a man in his fifties or sixties with acute or convalescent COVID-19.

V usage is TRBV9 and J usage is TRBJ2-7; 9 bases map to TRBD1. V was clipped by 0 bases and J by 6 bases; unmatched bases: 4. The CDR3 contains 14 residues. CDR1 and CDR2 from the germline V gene are SGDLS and YYNGEE. DNA for the CDR3: TGTGCCAGCAGCGTAGTGGGGACAGGGTTCGAGCAGTACTTC. It codes for CASSVVGTGFEQYF.

The chain carries TRBV3-1 (or the pseudogene TRBV3-2) and TRBJ2-5; 14 bases map to TRBD2. The CDR3 is 17 residues long. From germline, CDR1 is LGHDT and CDR2 YNNKEL (reference sequence). The V gene end was trimmed by 4 bases and the J gene end by 2 bases; junction bases not matched to a gene: 6. CDR3 sequence: CASSLRLAGGNQETQYF. The DNA for the CDR3 is TGTGCCAGCAGCCTCCGACTAGCGGGGGGGAATCAAGAGACCCAGTACTTC.

This chain uses TRBV27 with TRBJ2-1, with 7 bases aligning to TRBD2. Germline V gene data show CDR1 as MNHEY and CDR2 as SMNVEV (reference sequence). Germline trimming cut 7 bases from V and 2 bases from J; bases unmatched to any gene: 5. CDR3 length: 14 residues. This CDR3 reads CASTGGSPYNEQFF. DNA of the CDR3: TGTGCCAGCACGGGCGGGAGCCCCTACAATGAGCAGTTCTTC.

V is TRBV19 and J is TRBJ2-1; D gene unclear. Germline CDR1 reads LNHDA; CDR2 reads SQIVND (reference sequence). CDR3 length equals 17 residues. The V gene lost 0 bases and the J gene lost 2 bases, with 14 bases spanning the gap. CDR3 protein: CASSIDLPARAYNEQFF. The CDR3 DNA reads as TGTGCCAGTAGTATAGATCTCCCCGCCCGGGCCTACAATGAGCAGTTCTTC.

V and J are TRBV18 and TRBJ1-1, with 11 bases lining up with TRBD1. Unmatched junction bases numbered 17, after V lost 2 bases and J lost 6 bases. There are 19 residues in the CDR3. Germline-derived CDR1 and CDR2 are KGHSH and LQKENI. The CDR3 bases are TGTGCCAGCTCACCAATCTTAGGCTCAGGACAGGGGGCGGGTCCTGAAGCTTTCTTT. Encoded protein: CASSPILGSGQGAGPEAFF.

This chain uses TRBV11-2 with TRBJ2-7, with 14 bases aligning to TRBD2. V trimming: 6 bases; J trimming: 3 bases; junction bases outside the gene matches: 1. The CDR3 consists of 14 residues. From germline, CDR1 is SGHAT and CDR2 FQNNGV. CDR3 sequence: CASRGLAGVYEQYF. CDR3 DNA: TGTGCCAGCAGGGGACTAGCGGGAGTCTACGAGCAGTACTTC.

The CDR3 sequence is CASSHSGGVGNEQFF. As DNA, the CDR3 is TGTGCCAGCAGCCATAGCGGGGGGGTGGGCAATGAGCAGTTCTTC. The genes are TRBV3-1 (or the pseudogene TRBV3-2) and TRBJ2-1, with TRBD2 identical over 11 bases. The V and J ends lost 3 bases and 6 bases, in that order; junction bases with no gene match: 4. The length of the CDR3 is 15 residues. Germline V gives CDR1 LGHDT, CDR2 YNNKEL (reference sequence).

The gene calls are TRBV28 and TRBJ2-5; 16 bases match TRBD2. This CDR3 is built from 17 residues. Germline trimming cut 6 bases from V and 2 bases from J; bases unmatched to any gene: 6. Germline CDR1 is MDHEN and CDR2 is SYDVKM. This CDR3 is CASSVGTSGRAQETQYF. CDR3 DNA: TGTGCCAGCAGCGTTGGGACTAGCGGGAGGGCTCAAGAGACCCAGTACTTC.

This chain joins TRBV6-6 and TRBJ1-5, with 8 nucleotides matching TRBD1. Per the germline V gene, CDR1 is MNHNY and CDR2 is SVGAGI (reference sequence). V lost 6 bases to trimming and J lost 0 bases; unmatched junction nucleotides: 10. The CDR3 has 17 residues. The CDR3 DNA sequence: TGTGCCAGCAGCCGAGGACAGGGAACAAATAGCAATCAGCCCCAGCATTTT. Encoded protein: CASSRGQGTNSNQPQHF.

The genes are TRBV9 and TRBJ2-1; 8 nucleotides match TRBD1. Germline V CDR1 and CDR2: SGDLS, YYNGEE. The CDR3 has 14 residues. Trimming at V came to 4 bases and at J to 5 bases, leaving 5 bases not matched to a gene. The CDR3 DNA follows: TGTGCCAGCAGCAACAGGGGGGAACACAATGAGCAGTTCTTC. Protein: CASSNRGEHNEQFF.

This clone was counted between two and nine times. This chain links TRBV19 with TRBJ1-5; the D is unclear. Germline loops: CDR1 LNHDA, CDR2 SQIVND (reference sequence). V was pared by 3 bases and J by 0 bases, with 9 bases between. The CDR3 has 15 residues. CDR3 in DNA: TGTGCCAGTAGTATTAACGGGTATAGCAATCAGCCCCAGCATTTT. It codes for CASSINGYSNQPQHF. Full variable domain (outside the CDR3, taken from reference TRBV19 and TRBJ1-5): DGGITQSPKYLFRKEGQNVTLSCEQNLNHDAMYWYRQDPGQGLRLIYYSQIVNDFQKGDIAEGYSVSREKKESFPLTVTSAQKNPTAFYLCASSINGYSNQPQHFGDGTRLSIL.

V is TRBV7-8 and J is TRBJ2-5, with D perhaps matching TRBD2 (5 bases). The CDR3 is 17 residues long. V shed 9 bases and J shed 5 bases, with 28 bases lying between them. Germline CDR1 reads SGHVS; CDR2 reads FQNEAQ. As DNA, the CDR3 is TGTGCCAGTATACCCCCCAGCTGGGTGGGAGTCGGGGAGACCCAGTACTTC. Protein sequence: CASIPPSWVGVGETQYF.

This clone was seen once. The V gene is TRBV3-1 (or the pseudogene TRBV3-2), the J gene TRBJ2-7; D remains unclear. This CDR3 is 13 amino acids long. Germline CDR1 is LGHDT and CDR2 is YNNKEL (reference sequence). V was clipped by 6 bases and J by 3 bases, with 12 bases between them. The CDR3 here is CASSPGSIYEQYF. The CDR3 bases are TGTGCCAGCAGTCCCGGGTCAATCTACGAGCAGTACTTC.

The chain carries TRBV7-2 and TRBJ2-7; 8 nucleotides match TRBD1. The CDR3 consists of 15 residues. V lost 1 base and J lost 1; bases outside the gene matches: 3. The germline CDR1 and CDR2 sequences are SGHTA and FQGNSA. The CDR3 region is CASSLEQGGSYEQYF. The CDR3 DNA reads TGTGCCAGCAGCTTAGAACAGGGGGGTTCCTACGAGCAGTACTTC.

The chain is built from TRBV9 and TRBJ1-1, with 9 bases that match TRBD1. The V gene's germline CDR1 is SGDLS and CDR2 YYNGEE. CDR3 size: 14 residues. The V segment lost 5 bases and the J segment 7 bases; nucleotides outside the gene matches: 9. In DNA, the CDR3 is TGTGCCAGCAGGGTGGGGACAGGGTTCAGTGAAGCTTTCTTT. It specifies CASRVGTGFSEAFF.

The chain couples TRBV14 to TRBJ1-2; 7 positions match TRBD1. Trimming removed 1 base from V and 4 bases from J; junction bases left unmatched: 6. CDR1 is SGHDN and CDR2 is FVKESK in the germline V gene. CDR3 size: 15 residues. The CDR3 spells CASSQGLGGVYGYTF. In DNA, the CDR3 is TGTGCCAGCAGCCAAGGGCTAGGGGGCGTCTATGGCTACACCTTC.

The chain has TRBV7-8 and TRBJ2-7; 7 positions agree with TRBD2. V dropped 2 bases and J dropped 6; count of bases not matched to a gene: 10. Per the germline V gene, CDR1 is SGHVS and CDR2 is FQNEAQ. The CDR3 consists of 15 residues. CDR3 DNA sequence: TGTGCCAGCAGCTTAATGGGCGGGAGCACCGCCGAGCAGTACTTC. It translates to CASSLMGGSTAEQYF.

V gene TRBV29-1 combines with J gene TRBJ1-2, with no clear D. V was trimmed by 4 bases and J by 8 bases, leaving 14 bases between them. Per germline, CDR1 SQVTM and CDR2 ANQGSEA. There are 12 residues in the CDR3. CDR3 sequence: CSVAEGAVGYTF. CDR3 nucleotides: TGCAGCGTTGCCGAGGGTGCGGTAGGCTACACCTTC.

V is TRBV3-1 (or the pseudogene TRBV3-2) and J is TRBJ1-1, with D perhaps matching TRBD1 (5 bases). Trimming shortened V by 4 bases and J by 7 bases, and 10 bases separated the two germline ends. CDR1 LGHDT and CDR2 YNNKEL come from the germline V gene (reference sequence). CDR3 size: 12 residues. CDR3 amino acids: CASSPRGGEAFF. CDR3 DNA sequence: TGTGCCAGCAGCCCCCGGGGGGGTGAAGCTTTCTTT.

The V and J genes are TRBV27 and TRBJ2-7, with 10 bases fitting TRBD1. Germline loops: CDR1 MNHEY, CDR2 SMNVEV (reference sequence). CDR3 length equals 15 residues. V shed 0 bases, J shed 4 bases, and the junction held 3 bases outside the gene matches. The CDR3 DNA follows: TGTGCCAGCAGTTTATCGACAGGGGGCTCTTACGAGCAGTACTTC. Translated, it gives CASSLSTGGSYEQYF.

The rearrangement links TRBV5-1 to TRBJ1-3; 10 nucleotides line up with TRBD1. The CDR3 is 15 amino acids. Germline V lookup: CDR1 SGHRS, CDR2 YFSETQ. V was clipped by 5 bases and J by 2 bases; unmatched bases: 4. The CDR3 region is CASSTGQGAGNTIYF. CDR3 in DNA: TGCGCCAGCAGTACTGGACAGGGGGCTGGAAACACCATATATTTT.

The CDR3 DNA reads TGTGCCAGCAGCGCCGGGGACAGGGGTACAACCTACGAGCAGTACTTC. Translating gives CASSAGDRGTTYEQYF. The rearrangement joins TRBV9 to TRBJ2-7, with 10 positions matching TRBD1. The V gene end was trimmed by 3 bases and the J gene end by 2 bases; junction bases not matched to a gene: 8. This CDR3 comprises 16 residues. Germline loops: CDR1 SGDLS, CDR2 YYNGEE.

The gene calls are TRBV2 and TRBJ1-1; 9 nucleotides align to TRBD1. The CDR3 totals 14 residues. The V segment lost 8 bases and the J segment 3 bases; nucleotides outside the gene matches: 7. Germline CDR1 and CDR2: SNHLY and FYNNEI. CDR3 region: CASVTGQGHTEAFF. The CDR3 coding sequence is TGTGCCAGCGTGACGGGACAGGGCCACACTGAAGCTTTCTTT.

The chain has TRBV7-2 and TRBJ2-2; perhaps TRBD1 as D (5 bases). Trimming pared 3 bases from V and 7 bases from J, leaving 9 bases between. Germline values: CDR1 SGHTA, CDR2 FQGNSA. The length of the CDR3 is 13 residues. CDR3 nucleotide sequence: TGTGCCAGCAGCTTCCAGGGTGGCGGGGAGCTGTTTTTT. Its translation is CASSFQGGGELFF.

J is TRBJ2-7 and V is TRBV18, with D tentatively TRBD1 (5 bases). The CDR3 totals 14 residues. V lost 3 bases and J 3 bases, leaving 12 bases between the germline ends. From germline, CDR1 is KGHSH and CDR2 LQKENI. CDR3 nucleotides: TGTGCCAGCTCACCGGAGACAGCCTACTACGAGCAGTACTTC. It yields the protein CASSPETAYYEQYF. Complete variable domain (other parts from reference TRBV18 and TRBJ2-7): NAGVMQNPRHLVRRRGQEARLRCSPMKGHSHVYWYRQLPEEGLKFMVYLQKENIIDESGMPKERFSAEFPKEGPSILRIQQVVRGDSAAYFCASSPETAYYEQYFGPGTRLTVT.

The chain uses TRBV4-3 and TRBJ2-2, with 10 bases that match TRBD2. The CDR3 runs to 17 residues. V was clipped by 3 bases and J by 0 bases; unmatched bases: 4. CDR1 LGHNA and CDR2 YSLEER come from the germline V gene. The CDR3 bases are TGCGCCAGCAGCCATCCGGGACTAGCGACGAACACCGGGGAGCTGTTTTTT. This codes for CASSHPGLATNTGELFF.

This chain joins TRBV5-1 and TRBJ2-2, with D possibly being TRBD2 (6 bases). This CDR3 is 14 amino acids long. V lost 0 bases and J 6 bases, leaving 9 bases between the germline ends. The germline V gene encodes CDR1 SGHRS and CDR2 YFSETQ. The CDR3 sequence is CASSLGSGAGELFF. CDR3 sequence (DNA): TGCGCCAGCAGCTTGGGTTCGGGGGCCGGGGAGCTGTTTTTT.

The chain combines TRBV5-5 with TRBJ1-1, with TRBD1 as a possible D gene (6 bases). Germline assignment: CDR1 SGHKS and CDR2 YYEKEE (reference sequence). V was clipped by 4 bases and J by 13 bases, with 23 bases between them. This CDR3 has 14 amino acids. The CDR3 DNA reads TGTGCCAGCAGCCAGAGAACAGGGAACCTTGGGGTTTTCTTT. It specifies CASSQRTGNLGVFF.

As DNA, the CDR3 is TGTGCCAGCAGCTCGCAGGGGAGCGGGCTAGCGGGGGGCACAGATACGCAGTATTTT. Amino acid sequence: CASSSQGSGLAGGTDTQYF. The chain couples TRBV11-3 to TRBJ2-3; 10 bases are shared with TRBD2. CDR1 is SGHNT and CDR2 is YENEEA in the germline V gene. The CDR3 is 19 amino acids. V gave up 4 bases and J gave up 1 base; unmatched junction bases: 14.

The chain combines TRBV6-5 with TRBJ2-1; the D gene is possibly TRBD2 (6 bases). V lost 5 bases to trimming and J lost 3 bases, with 8 bases between them. The CDR3 has 13 residues. Germline CDR1 and CDR2: MNHEY and SVGAGI. The CDR3 reads CASSQDYYNEQFF. CDR3 coding DNA: TGTGCCAGCAGTCAGGACTACTACAATGAGCAGTTCTTC.